The 19 T cell receptor beta chains given below trace back to one sample, sequenced in a study of tumour-infiltrating T cells in Burkitt lymphoma. Assay used: immunoSEQ multiplex PCR; TCRdb lists only in-frame clones, some missing. Altogether around 17,000 clones are present, just under 80% being singletons, with the ten largest covering 2.1%. The specimen was tumor tissue. The receptors come from a human donor with diffuse large B-cell lymphoma.

This clone was recorded once. The V call is TRBV28, the J call TRBJ2-2, with D uncertain. V lost 3 bases to trimming and J lost 0 bases, with 11 bases between them. Germline V lookup: CDR1 MDHEN, CDR2 SYDVKM. The CDR3 is 16 residues long. CDR3 amino acids: CASSFTLGTNTGELFF. The CDR3 DNA is TGTGCCAGCAGTTTTACTCTTGGGACGAACACCGGGGAGCTGTTTTTT.

This rearrangement joins TRBV11-2 to TRBJ1-3, with D tentatively TRBD1 (5 bases). V was cut by 1 base and J by 2 bases, with 9 bases left in between. CDR1 SGHAT and CDR2 FQNNGV come from the germline V gene. This CDR3 region has 15 residues. The CDR3 coding sequence is TGTGCCAGCAGCTTAGTCGGGGGGACTGGAAACACCATATATTTT. Translating it yields CASSLVGGTGNTIYF.

This chain connects TRBV4-3 to TRBJ1-2; D call uncertain. The germline V gene has CDR1 LGHNA and CDR2 YSLEER. The CDR3 loop spans 15 amino acids. The V and J ends lost 0 bases and 4 bases respectively, with 12 bases between them. The CDR3: CASSQDKGSSYGYTF. CDR3 sequence (DNA): TGCGCCAGCAGCCAAGATAAAGGGAGTAGCTATGGCTACACCTTC.

The rearrangement uses TRBV6-5 and TRBJ2-5; D is tentatively TRBD1 or TRBD2 (5 bases each). Germline lookup yields CDR1 MNHEY and CDR2 SVGAGI. CDR3 length equals 14 residues. V lost 6 bases to trimming and J lost 1 base, with 12 bases between them. The CDR3 nucleotides read TGTGCCAGCAGGGAAGGGACGGTCCAAGAGACCCAGTACTTC. Its translation: CASREGTVQETQYF.

V gene TRBV18 combines with J gene TRBJ1-1; no firm D call. Deletions cut 0 bases from V and 0 bases from J, with 5 bases between. The CDR3 consists of 14 residues. Germline CDR1 reads KGHSH; CDR2 reads LQKENI. The CDR3 region is CASSPPDMNTEAFF. The DNA of the CDR3 is TGTGCCAGCTCACCACCAGACATGAACACTGAAGCTTTCTTT.

The chain employs TRBV5-5 and TRBJ2-7; no reliable D call. Germline lookup yields CDR1 SGHKS and CDR2 YYEKEE (reference sequence). The CDR3 has 12 residues. The V and J ends lost 4 bases and 0 bases respectively, with 5 bases between them. The CDR3 loop reads CASSQSSYEQYF. The DNA of the CDR3 is TGTGCCAGCAGCCAGAGCTCCTACGAGCAGTACTTC.

This clone was picked up a small number of times. The V call is TRBV21-1, the J call TRBJ1-5. TRBV21-1 is designated a pseudogene. The CDR3 consists of 15 residues. The CDR3 DNA follows: TGTGCCAGCAGCAAAGAGGGTATTGAGGATCAGCCCCAGCATTTT. Translated: CASSKEGIEDQPQHF.

V usage is TRBV5-1 and J usage is TRBJ2-4, with a weak D call TRBD2 (6 bases). CDR3 size: 16 residues. Trimming took 0 bases from V and 3 from J, leaving 13 bases between them. Germline V gene lookup returns CDR1 SGHRS and CDR2 YFSETQ. CDR3 amino acids: CASSLASGDLKNIQYF. CDR3 nucleotide sequence: TGCGCCAGCAGCTTGGCCTCGGGAGACCTCAAAAACATTCAGTACTTC.

The chain uses TRBV19 and TRBJ1-5; unclear D gene. Per germline, CDR1 LNHDA and CDR2 SQIVND (reference sequence). The CDR3 is 14 amino acids. V lost 5 bases, J lost 3 bases, and 11 bases lay in between. The CDR3 protein is CASSPSPINQPQHF. The DNA for the CDR3 is TGTGCCAGTAGTCCGAGCCCCATCAATCAGCCCCAGCATTTT.

The rearrangement joins TRBV6-5 to TRBJ2-3, with D possibly called TRBD1 or TRBD2 (6 bases each). In germline, CDR1 is MNHEY, CDR2 SVGAGI. V lost 1 base and J 0 bases, leaving 11 bases between the germline ends. CDR3 length: 16 amino acids. CDR3 in DNA: TGTGCCAGCAGTTACTTGGGGGCGGGGAGCACAGATACGCAGTATTTT. It specifies CASSYLGAGSTDTQYF.

V is TRBV7-6 and J is TRBJ1-1; TRBD1 matches 8 bases. The CDR3 spans 15 residues. The V and J ends lost 0 bases and 5 bases, in that order; junction bases with no gene match: 5. Germline-derived CDR1 and CDR2 are SGHVS and FNYEAQ. Here the CDR3 reads CASSLASRDRTEAFF. The DNA of the CDR3 is TGTGCCAGCAGCTTAGCGTCCCGGGACAGGACTGAAGCTTTCTTT.

The V gene is TRBV9, the J gene TRBJ2-5; D gene uncertain. Germline V gives CDR1 SGDLS, CDR2 YYNGEE. Trimming took off 0 bases at V and 2 bases at J, with 11 bases between the two ends. The CDR3 is 15 amino acids. The CDR3 DNA reads TGTGCCAGCAGCGTAGGGGTCAGCCCACAAGAGACCCAGTACTTC. Its translation: CASSVGVSPQETQYF.

The V and J genes are TRBV5-1 and TRBJ1-1, with TRBD1 as a possible D gene (5 bases). Germline CDR1 SGHRS, CDR2 YFSETQ. Trimming pared 2 bases from V and 1 base from J, leaving 15 bases between. The CDR3 totals 16 residues. CDR3 residues: CASSFGLWGGNTEAFF. DNA for the CDR3: TGCGCCAGCAGCTTCGGTCTCTGGGGGGGGAACACTGAAGCTTTCTTT.

This clone was counted a single time. The J gene is TRBJ1-4, the V gene TRBV9; D gene unclear. The V and J ends lost 3 bases and 8 bases respectively, with 17 bases between them. Germline V gene data show CDR1 as SGDLS and CDR2 as YYNGEE. The CDR3 extends over 15 amino acids. The CDR3 sequence: CASSGRDVGSEKLFF. In DNA form, the CDR3 reads TGTGCCAGCAGCGGTCGGGATGTAGGTAGCGAAAAACTGTTTTTT.

This clone was seen a few times. The chain recombines TRBV29-1 with TRBJ1-2; 12 bases match TRBD1. Trimming removed 7 bases from V and 8 bases from J; junction bases left unmatched: 17. Germline CDR1 is SQVTM and CDR2 is ANQGSEA. There are 16 residues in the CDR3. CDR3 loop: CSAKGDRDRGPSGYTF. Here the CDR3 DNA reads TGCAGCGCCAAGGGGGACCGGGACAGGGGGCCGTCAGGCTACACCTTC.

V usage is TRBV2 and J usage is TRBJ2-3; the D is unclear. Between the trimmed V and J ends, which lost 1 base and 1 base, there was a span of 12 bases. The CDR3 totals 16 residues. CDR1 is SNHLY and CDR2 is FYNNEI in the germline V gene. The CDR3 nucleotides read TGTGCCAGCAGTGAAGGGTACACGGCTCGCACAGATACGCAGTATTTT. Translated, it gives CASSEGYTARTDTQYF. The entire variable domain, with the rest obtained from reference TRBV2 and TRBJ2-3, is as follows: EPEVTQTPSHQVTQMGQEVILRCVPISNHLYFYWYRQILGQKVEFLVSFYNNEISEKSEIFDDQFSVERPDGSNFTLKIRSTKLEDSAMYFCASSEGYTARTDTQYFGPGTRLTVL.

The chain uses TRBV11-2 and TRBJ1-1; a possible D gene is TRBD1 (6 bases). V lost 3 bases to trimming and J lost 4 bases, with 12 bases between them. This CDR3 has 14 residues. The germline V gene encodes CDR1 SGHAT and CDR2 FQNNGV. The CDR3 loop reads CASSFPGESTEAFF. CDR3 bases: TGTGCCAGCAGCTTCCCAGGGGAGAGCACTGAAGCTTTCTTT.

The rearrangement links TRBV9 to TRBJ2-1, with TRBD1 identical over 7 bases. This CDR3 region has 17 residues. Germline lookup yields CDR1 SGDLS and CDR2 YYNGEE. After removal of 3 bases from V and 0 bases from J, the junction contained 9 bases not matched to a gene. The CDR3, as DNA: TGTGCCAGCAGCGAACGAGGACAGGCGAGCTCCTACAATGAGCAGTTCTTC. It encodes CASSERGQASSYNEQFF.

V and J are TRBV21-1 and TRBJ1-5; the table names TRBD1, a call not compared with the DNA. TRBV21-1 has pseudogene status. This CDR3 is built from 15 residues. The CDR3 is CASRWPGGLHQPQHF. The CDR3 bases are TGTGCCAGCAGGTGGCCAGGGGGGTTGCATCAGCCCCAGCATTTT.